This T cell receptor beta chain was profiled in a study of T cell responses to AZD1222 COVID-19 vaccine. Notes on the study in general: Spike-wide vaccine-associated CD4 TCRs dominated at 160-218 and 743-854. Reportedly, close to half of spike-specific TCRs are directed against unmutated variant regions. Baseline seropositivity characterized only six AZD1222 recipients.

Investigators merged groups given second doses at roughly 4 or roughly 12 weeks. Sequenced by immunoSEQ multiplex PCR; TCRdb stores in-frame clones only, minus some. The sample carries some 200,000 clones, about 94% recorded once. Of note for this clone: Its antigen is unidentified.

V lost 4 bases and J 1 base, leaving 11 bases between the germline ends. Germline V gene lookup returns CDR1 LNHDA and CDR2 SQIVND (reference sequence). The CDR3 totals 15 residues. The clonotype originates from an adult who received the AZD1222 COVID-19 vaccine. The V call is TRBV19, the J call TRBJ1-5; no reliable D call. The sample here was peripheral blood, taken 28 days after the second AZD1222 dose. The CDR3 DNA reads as TGTGCCAGTAGTACTGGAAGGAGCAGCAATCAGCCCCAGCATTTT. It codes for CASSTGRSSNQPQHF.